The TCR beta chain under discussion was sequenced for a study of T-cell reconstitution after alpha-beta-depleted transplantation in children. Overall study results and limits: Reportedly, only several hundred clones from non-depleted graft cells drove alpha-beta T-cell counts at about two months. Newly generated T cells supplied most T-cell counts and diversity one year post-transplant. Some patients owed their high day-60 TCRbeta diversity to surviving recipient T cells and thymic progenitors.

The V end was cut by 5 bases, the J end by 2 bases, with 16 bases between. The germline V gene has CDR1 MDHEN and CDR2 SYDVKM. The CDR3 is made up of 15 amino acids. To note about this clonotype: Its antigen is not identified. A much larger clone lies one base from this, so it may be a read error.

Preparation of the TCRbeta library used unique molecular identifiers. TCRdb itself ran the PCR reads through MiXCR, one entry per CDR3 protein. The table includes roughly 340,000 distinct CDR3 sequences, around 15% detected once. The J gene is TRBJ2-7, the V gene TRBV28; D is perhaps TRBD1 (6 bases). The sequenced sample was PBMCs, mostly from graft donor cells, obtained 360 days after TCRalphabeta/CD19-depleted stem cell transplant. The sequence was collected from a male patient aged 2 to 9 who had a stem cell transplant for acute lymphoblastic leukemia, so the T cells may come from the graft donor. As DNA, the CDR3 is TGTGCCAGCAGTGCCTTCTTACAGGGACCCTACGAGCAGTACTTC. This gives the protein CASSAFLQGPYEQYF.